This is a list of T cell receptor beta chains from one sample in a study of blood T cell repertoires in COVID-19. Libraries were prepared by immunoSEQ multiplex PCR; TCRdb keeps only in-frame clonotypes and omits some of them. The repertoire consists of roughly 300,000 clones, with approximately 90% occurring once and the leading ten covering 6.5% to 8%. The sample consisted of peripheral blood. Receptor source: a woman in her thirties with COVID-19, enrolled during active disease. CDR3s include the opening cysteine and the closing phenylalanine or tryptophan. The order of the fields is D gene, V gene, J gene, CDR3 DNA, CDR3 protein. The D gene is left open where the match is weak.

d_gene: NA
v_gene: TRBV11-2
j_gene: TRBJ1-4
CDR3nt: TGTGCCAGCAGTTTGCACGGTAAACTGTTTTTT
CDR3aa: CASSLHGKLFF

d_gene: NA
v_gene: TRBV27
j_gene: TRBJ2-2
CDR3nt: TGTGCCAGCAGTCCCGACAGGCCGAACACCGGGGAGCTGTTTTTT
CDR3aa: CASSPDRPNTGELFF

d_gene: NA
v_gene: TRBV6-1
j_gene: TRBJ1-2
CDR3nt: TGTGCCAGCAGTGGAATACAGGGTTTGGGAAACTATGGCTACACCTTC
CDR3aa: CASSGIQGLGNYGYTF

d_gene: TRBD1
v_gene: TRBV7-3
j_gene: TRBJ2-6
CDR3nt: TGTGCCACAGAACCTGCCGGGACAGGGGGAGATGGGGCCAACGTCCTGACTTTC
CDR3aa: CATEPAGTGGDGANVLTF

d_gene: NA
v_gene: TRBV11-3
j_gene: TRBJ2-3
CDR3nt: TGTGCCAGCAGCTTAGGGACTCAGAGCACAGATACGCAGTATTTT
CDR3aa: CASSLGTQSTDTQYF

d_gene: TRBD2
v_gene: TRBV15
j_gene: TRBJ2-2
CDR3nt: TGTGCCACCAGGAACCGGGCGGGAGGCGCGAACACCGGGGAGCTGTTTTTT
CDR3aa: CATRNRAGGANTGELFF

d_gene: NA
v_gene: TRBV30
j_gene: TRBJ2-1
CDR3nt: TGTGCCTGGAGAGGCGGGGCATACAATGAGCAGTTCTTC
CDR3aa: CAWRGGAYNEQFF

d_gene: NA
v_gene: TRBV19
j_gene: TRBJ1-1
CDR3nt: TGTGCCAGTAGTATTCGTAGAGCGGGGAACCCTGAAGCTTTCTTT
CDR3aa: CASSIRRAGNPEAFF

d_gene: TRBD2
v_gene: TRBV18
j_gene: TRBJ2-7
CDR3nt: TGTGCCAGCTCACCACGAAGCGGGAGTCGGTACGAGCAGTACTTC
CDR3aa: CASSPRSGSRYEQYF

d_gene: NA
v_gene: TRBV21-1
j_gene: TRBJ2-3
CDR3nt: TGTGCCAGCAGCAAATTTTCAGGGAATGAGTATACGCAGTATTTT
CDR3aa: CASSKFSGNEYTQYF